The entry below gives a single TCR beta chain sequence along with its context. This clone was found once. No cognate antigen has been identified for it. No base-level quality is on record; no much larger clone is a single base apart. The data are from a study of cytomegalovirus exposure and HLA in healthy donors (dated by TCRdb to the late 2010s). About the investigation overall: According to an earlier analysis of 550 to 700 of the donors, about 170 million T cells yielded over 100 million unique TCR beta sequences and approximately 300 Gb of sequence data. In a later genetic analysis, genome-wide SNP genotypes for 398 of the 666 donors were used, and that subset was treated as a discovery cohort. Along with the approximately 620-subject first cohort, a separate validation cohort of over a hundred different subjects was used. Every discovery cohort repertoire had been produced on one sequencing platform. A later analysis re-examined previously published TCR beta repertoires from roughly 650 donors and added high-resolution HLA genotyping to investigate patterns of TCR occurrence. Four to six DR-DQ haplotypes were handled as single units for association and clustering, since linkage in the cohort was strong. Roughly 300 gigabases of sequencing data and roughly 80 million unique TCR sequences made up an early release that covered 500 to 700 HLA-typed donors. The genetic ancestry cluster associated with self-reported Caucasian donors included about 81% of the approximately 400 genotyped donors. Alongside the repertoire data, information on donor age, sex, ethnicity and CMV serostatus was compiled. To predict cytomegalovirus infection status, the study combined high-throughput TCR immunosequencing, statistical association of individual TCRs with disease status, and machine learning. Among 300 to 500 genotyped donors of the cohort, an average of around 220,000 unique TCR beta nucleotide sequences was sequenced per donor, of which 15% to 20% were non-productive. The number of donors typed differed by locus, with about 629-630 for A, B, C, DRB1 and DQB1, roughly 520 for DQA1, nearly 610 for DPA1, and some 450 for DPB1. An earlier analysis of some 600 of the donors applied high-throughput TCR beta sequencing to assess whether each TCR beta V gene segment acted as functional or pseudogenic. Rather than using new phenotypic data, the later analysis identified candidate immune exposures from TCR beta sequences and from how often those sequences occurred across donors. Both class I and class II loci were covered by HLA typing, at four-digit resolution. The T cell repertoires of around 670 subjects were profiled by immunosequencing and related to cytomegalovirus serostatus. The aim of the study was to test whether cataloging public T cell receptors could identify signatures of past pathogen exposure. The investigation overall reported the following: It was suggested by the authors that the approach could potentially be generalized to other disease states and immunological phenotypes. Linkage disequilibrium might explain the correlated functional status among segregating V segments, but an unknown experimental factor could not be excluded. Broadly in line with IMGT annotations, most TCR beta V segments showed up in productive rearrangements about 87% or about 30% of the time in an earlier analysis of around 600 of the donors. When HLA alleles, especially DR and DQ, strongly co-occurred, attributing TCR associations to individual alleles was difficult. In a later analysis, several top co-occurrence clusters were reported to appear linked to parvovirus B19, influenza, CMV and Epstein-Barr virus. Because HLA typing was missing for some donors at each locus, association tests included only the typed subset. A cluster of highly shared sequence variants was judged likely to be a technical artifact of the sequencing pipeline. Because the 87-base-pair reads could not distinguish some IMGT-functional V segments, including TRBV6-2 and TRBV6-3, those segments were excluded. In both the original and validation cohorts, the classifier was reported to diagnose cytomegalovirus status with high specificity and sensitivity. A later genetic analysis associated a missense DCLRE1C variant with V-gene and J-gene trimming of TCR beta chains, and an independent cohort replicated the association. In a later analysis, TCR association rates were found to vary across HLA loci, with the most associated TCRs seen for DRB1 alleles and the fewest for HLA-C alleles. Across donors, most TCR sequences were observed very rarely, whereas some public TCRs were present in many individuals. The only immune exposure information available for the cohort was CMV serostatus. The cohort was sequenced for TCR beta chains only, and without alpha or paired-chain data the features that could be detected were limited. In a later analysis, HLA-associated TCR beta chains were found to be more clonally expanded and to have lower generation probabilities than equally common non-associated chains. In a later genetic analysis, fewer N-insertions in productive TCRs were reported among donors in an Asian-associated ancestry cluster than the approximately 630-donor mean. Because counts were too low, seventeen rarely observed V segments, including chromosome 9 orphons, were excluded from the earlier analysis of some 590 of the donors. According to a later analysis, most CMV-associated TCR beta chains appeared to be HLA-restricted, and the HLA associations seemed to be driven largely by CMV exposure. In vitro tests confirmed that a few of the cytomegalovirus-associated TCR beta chains recognize cytomegalovirus antigens. In the study, some 160 TCR beta chains were listed as associated with cytomegalovirus. Roughly uniform sequencing depth across donors was assumed in presence/absence analyses, although this assumption may not hold. At a false discovery rate of 0.05, a later analysis linked under 20,000 TCR beta sequences to specific HLA alleles. A further reported finding was that TCR beta sequences accurately predicted the HLA-A and HLA-B alleles for most subjects in the first cohort.

Libraries were prepared through the immunoSEQ multiplex PCR assay. The multiplex PCR relied on a mix of 60 forward primers for TCR Vbeta segments and 13 reverse primers for TCR Jbeta segments. The CDR3 region of rearranged TCR beta genes was amplified from genomic DNA by a multiplex PCR assay. The amplified TCR beta libraries were sequenced on the Illumina HiSeq System as 87-base-pair reads. As for the original processing: In a later analysis, 80 million or so unique TCR beta chains were counted across the approximately 670 repertoires, and approximately 11 million of these chains were shared by at least two donors. Raw reads were error-corrected and collapsed into unique sequences by a nearest-neighbor algorithm in which closely related sequences were merged to remove PCR and sequencing errors. Alignment of CDR3 sequences to IMGT reference sequences was used to assign V, D and J gene segments. Each retained sequence needed at least a six-nucleotide match to both a V gene segment and a J gene segment. Rearrangements were called productive when the CDR3 lacked stop codons and stayed in frame with V and J; all others were non-productive. CDR3 was defined by IMGT convention, running from the second conserved V-encoded cysteine to the conserved J-encoded phenylalanine. In an earlier analysis of around 600 of the donors, sequences lacking an unambiguous match to a single V gene segment were excluded. In an earlier analysis of about 590 of the donors, a V segment was called functional when productive rearrangements were above 56.7%, and segregating when the standard deviation between donors exceeded 5%. To diagnose cytomegalovirus status from the catalog of TCR beta chain sequences, a statistical classification framework was built. In a later analysis, TCR nucleotide sequences were compared against IMGT/GENE-DB human TR gene sequences so that V and J genes could be assigned. Using the TCRdist pipeline, a later analysis assigned CDR3 sequences along with most-parsimonious VDJ recombination scenarios. In a later analysis, every TCR beta chain was defined by the combination of its CDR3 amino acid sequence and its V-gene family, and reads without a unique V-gene family were dropped. To address suspected cross-contamination and a sequencing artifact, a later analysis removed roughly 580 highly shared, low-generation-probability nucleotide sequences. In a later analysis, a clonal expansion index for each public chain was calculated from normalized within-repertoire ranks of inferred template counts. In a later analysis, generation probabilities were computed with a VDJ recombination model fitted to out-of-frame rearrangements, and the resulting probabilities were checked against IGoR. Hypergeometric tests were used in a later analysis to score TCR-TCR, TCR-HLA and TCR-CMV co-occurrence, with a repertoire-size bias correction applied to the TCR pairs. False discovery rates were estimated in a later analysis by permuting HLA or CMV assignments 20 times. In a later analysis, co-occurring TCRs were grouped using DBSCAN, and TCRdist sequence similarity was added for clustering within HLA-allele-positive subsets. For co-occurrence clustering, repertoires with fewer than 30,000 or more than 120,000 public chains were excluded, along with 5 or 6 repertoires with anomalous nucleotide sharing. The table comes from immuneACCESS by way of TCRdb, which keeps in-frame sequences with V and J called. Part of the clones is missing from these tables; in studies checked, under half for an unresolved V gene and the rest for unknown reasons. The V and J calls and clone size come from that table; D and trimming were worked out from the DNA. The sample contains 210,000 or so clones, about three quarters of them found a single time. The biggest ten clones account for around 2.8% of the sample.

The cohort was made up of 500 to 850 healthy bone marrow donors. All cohort members were sampled while nominally healthy, although unrecorded immune exposures were likely present. The donor tested CMV seropositive, placing the donor among the 290 or so seropositive members of the cohort. A peripheral blood sample was collected from each donor, and TCR beta sequencing was performed on peripheral blood mononuclear cells. Genomic DNA extraction from the blood cell samples was performed with the Qiagen DNeasy Blood Extraction Kit. Relative to germline, V is missing 3 bases and J is missing 8 bases, with 14 bases of the junction outside any gene match. Reading the germline V gene gives CDR1 SGHDT and CDR2 YYEEEE. From cysteine to phenylalanine, the CDR3 is 16 amino acids long. Only the CDR3 portion is preserved as DNA: 48 bases, with reading frame beginning at the first base.

Recombination joined TRBV5-6 with TRBJ2-1, and 7 junction bases match TRBD2. The sample was PBMCs. This receptor was identified in a woman aged 60-75 years in good health and CMV-seropositive. The nucleotide sequence is given as TGTGCCAGCAGCTCCCTTGGCGGGAGAGAGGCCGATGAGCAGTTCTTC. The resulting protein is CASSSLGGREADEQFF. Here the CDR3 is joined to the reference TRBV5-6 and TRBJ2-1 genes, and the full variable domain is: DAGVTQSPTHLIKTRGQQVTLRCSPKSGHDTVSWYQQALGQGPQFIFQYYEEEERQRGNFPDRFSGHQFPNYSSELNVNALLLGDSALYLCASSSLGGREADEQFFGPGTRLTVL.